The entry below gives a single T cell receptor (beta chain) sequence along with its context. Its antigen is not known. RNA transcripts yielded amplified TCR beta CDR3 regions. First-round RT-PCR of the TCR CDR3 relied on the HTBI primer set. TCRdb re-called the multiplex PCR reads with MiXCR, one entry per CDR3 protein. In the table there are under 800,000 distinct CDR3 sequences, 11% to 15% of which are singletons. Used for diagnoses were clinical symptoms, serum thyroxine and TRAb, thyroid ultrasound and orbital computed tomography. The data are from a study of T cells in Graves' hyperthyroidism and ophthalmopathy. In the study overall: The blood sample was taken at first diagnosis, before treatment began.

There are 14 residues in the CDR3. Trimming pared 1 base from V and 5 bases from J, leaving 11 bases between. Germline V gene sequence: CDR1 SGHNT, CDR2 YYREEE (reference sequence). General observations from the study: Ophthalmopathy and stable hyperthyroidism were separated by a 13 V-J model.

The receptor comes from a woman younger than 30 with Graves' hyperthyroidism. The source material was blood. The rearrangement uses TRBV5-4 and TRBJ2-3, with D tentatively TRBD2 (5 bases). CDR3 DNA sequence: TGTGCCAGCAGCTTGCGGCTAGCTGGAGATACGCAGTATTTT. Amino acid sequence: CASSLRLAGDTQYF.